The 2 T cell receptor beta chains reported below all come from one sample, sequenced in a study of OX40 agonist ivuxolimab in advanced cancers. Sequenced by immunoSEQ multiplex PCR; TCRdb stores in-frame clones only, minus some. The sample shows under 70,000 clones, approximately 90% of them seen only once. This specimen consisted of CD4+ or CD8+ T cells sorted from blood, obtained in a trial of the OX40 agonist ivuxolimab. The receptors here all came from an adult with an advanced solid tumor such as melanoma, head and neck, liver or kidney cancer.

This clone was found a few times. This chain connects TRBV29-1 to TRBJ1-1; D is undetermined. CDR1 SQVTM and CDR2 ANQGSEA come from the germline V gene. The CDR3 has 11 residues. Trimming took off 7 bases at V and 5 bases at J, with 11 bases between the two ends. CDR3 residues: CSGKHSTEAFF. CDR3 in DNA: TGCAGCGGAAAGCACTCTACTGAAGCTTTCTTT.

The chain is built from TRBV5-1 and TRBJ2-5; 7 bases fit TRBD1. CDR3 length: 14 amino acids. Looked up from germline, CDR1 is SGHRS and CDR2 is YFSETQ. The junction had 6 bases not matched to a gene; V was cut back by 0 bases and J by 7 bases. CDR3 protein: CASSLGQGTRTQYF. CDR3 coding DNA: TGCGCCAGCAGCTTGGGACAGGGTACGAGGACCCAGTACTTC.